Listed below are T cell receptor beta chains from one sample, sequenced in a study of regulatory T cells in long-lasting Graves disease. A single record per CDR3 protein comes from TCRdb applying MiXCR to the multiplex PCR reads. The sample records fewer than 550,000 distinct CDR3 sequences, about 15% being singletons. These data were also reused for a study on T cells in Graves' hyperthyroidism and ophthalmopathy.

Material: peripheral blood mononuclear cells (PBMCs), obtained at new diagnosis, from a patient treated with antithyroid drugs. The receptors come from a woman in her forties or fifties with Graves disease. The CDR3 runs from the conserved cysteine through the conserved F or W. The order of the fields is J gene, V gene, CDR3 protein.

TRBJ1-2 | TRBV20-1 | CSARPHGEGYGYTF
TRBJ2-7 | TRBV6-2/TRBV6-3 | CASSYSLAAKQYF
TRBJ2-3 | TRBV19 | CASSVPAAGGTDTQYF
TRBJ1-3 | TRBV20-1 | CSALGLSGNTIYF
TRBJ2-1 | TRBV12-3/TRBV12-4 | CASSFGALSEQFF
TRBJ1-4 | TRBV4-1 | CASSQAWTVLGKLFF
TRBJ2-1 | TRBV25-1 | CASSDSTWISGQFF
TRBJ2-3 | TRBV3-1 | CASSQGGGSTDTQYF
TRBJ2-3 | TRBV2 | CASLDPRGPPDTQYF
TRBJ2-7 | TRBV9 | CASSVEAGTAYEQYF
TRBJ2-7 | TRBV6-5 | CASSLAGGRNEQYF
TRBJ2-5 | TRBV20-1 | CSARLGIWETQYF
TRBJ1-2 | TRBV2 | CAGTGSNYGYTF
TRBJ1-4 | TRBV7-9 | CASSPLGREKLFF
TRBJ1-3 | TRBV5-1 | CASSLDNSGNTIYF
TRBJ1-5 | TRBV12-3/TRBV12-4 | CASSGGSAQPQHF
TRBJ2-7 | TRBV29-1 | CSVSPGLAGGRGEQYF
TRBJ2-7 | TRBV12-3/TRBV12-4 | CASSPRQGKGAYEQYF
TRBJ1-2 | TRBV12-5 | CASATGQFYGYTF
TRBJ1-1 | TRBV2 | CASRVPTGWNAEAFF
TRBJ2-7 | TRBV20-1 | CSASGTSAEQYF
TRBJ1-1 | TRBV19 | CASRQGQNTEAFF
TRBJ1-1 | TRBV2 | CASTLETRAFF
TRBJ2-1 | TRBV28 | CASSSLAGGAFSYNEQFF
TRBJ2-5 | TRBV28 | CASSLTGNPGGGEAQYF
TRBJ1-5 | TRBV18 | CASSGTATEQPQHF
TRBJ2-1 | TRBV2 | CASQGLAGAASYNEQFF
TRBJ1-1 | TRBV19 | CATSPTGGAEAFF
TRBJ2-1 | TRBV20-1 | CSARSGTGGSNEQFF
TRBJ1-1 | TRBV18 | CASSTDLNTEAFF
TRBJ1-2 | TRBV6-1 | CASSESREVYGYTF
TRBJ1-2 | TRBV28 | CASSITGASYGYTF
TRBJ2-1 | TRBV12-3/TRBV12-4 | CASSQRSGVPYNEQFF
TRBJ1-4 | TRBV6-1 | CASTRVGGREKLFF
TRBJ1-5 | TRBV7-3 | CASSFPGISQPQHF
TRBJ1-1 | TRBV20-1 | CSASRVTEAFF
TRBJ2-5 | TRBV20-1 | CSVKFGETQYF
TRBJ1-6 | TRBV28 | CASRGDSYNSPLHF
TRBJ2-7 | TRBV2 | CASGEGGYEQYF
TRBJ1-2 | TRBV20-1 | CSARDYRGNYGYTF
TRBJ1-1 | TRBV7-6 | CASSPERQGRAFF
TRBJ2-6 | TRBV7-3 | CASNPGAHSGANVLTF
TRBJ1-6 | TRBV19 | CASSISSGPNSPLHF
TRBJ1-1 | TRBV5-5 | CASSLGPDTEAFF
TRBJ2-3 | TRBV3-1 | CASSQGRQRGGRNTQYF
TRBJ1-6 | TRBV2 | CASRLETGGNSPLHF
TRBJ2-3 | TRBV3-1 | CASSQDGISTQYF
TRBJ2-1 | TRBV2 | CASRGRNEQFF